One and the same sample provided the 32 T cell receptor beta chains below, sequenced in a study of T cells after yellow fever vaccination (dated by TCRdb to between 2018 and 2021). Reading the label with the study, this specimen's treatment or condition is: live attenuated yellow fever vaccine strain. The library was made by 5' RACE. Sequenced on an Illumina HiSeq 2500. TCRdb redid the processing of the public reads, applying fastp at Q25 and MiXCR, and retained in-frame beta chains. Rows merge per CDR3 protein into single entries with the most common DNA and genes. The sample yields 200,000 to 300,000 distinct CDR3 sequences; over 6.5% were counted once. The ten largest clones represent roughly 1% of the sample. Sequenced here: CD4+ T cells sorted from PBMCs, sampled on the day of the yellow fever booster vaccination. These receptors were taken from a man aged 30-40 years who received the YFV17D yellow fever vaccine.

The chain carries TRBV9 and TRBJ1-2; D gene ambiguous. In germline, CDR1 is SGDLS, CDR2 YYNGEE. The V end lost 0 bases, the J end lost 4 bases, and 13 bases lay between the germline ends. The CDR3 totals 15 residues. CDR3 in DNA: TGTGCCAGCAGCGTAGAAATGGGCCGCGGCTATGGCTACACCTTC. Amino acids: CASSVEMGRGYGYTF.

This clonotype was counted a few times. The genes are TRBV15 and TRBJ2-3, with D uncertain. The CDR3 is made up of 12 amino acids. V was trimmed by 4 bases and J by 4 bases, leaving 6 bases between them. Germline assignment: CDR1 LNHNV and CDR2 YYDKDF (reference sequence). The CDR3 here is CATSTKADTQYF. As DNA, the CDR3 is TGTGCCACCAGCACTAAGGCAGATACGCAGTATTTT.

This clonotype has more than one count but fewer than ten. The chain employs TRBV6-5 and TRBJ2-7; TRBD1 agrees at 8 bases. The CDR3 loop spans 14 amino acids. Germline lookup yields CDR1 MNHEY and CDR2 SVGAGI. The V and J ends lost 7 bases and 7 bases, in that order; junction bases with no gene match: 12. Here the CDR3 reads CASTSGTGVYEQYF. The CDR3 DNA reads TGTGCCAGCACCTCCGGGACAGGCGTCTATGAGCAGTACTTC.

The rearrangement links TRBV19 to TRBJ1-6; D unclear. Per germline, CDR1 LNHDA and CDR2 SQIVND (reference sequence). V dropped 6 bases and J dropped 6 bases, with 9 bases sitting between them. CDR3 length: 13 amino acids. The CDR3: CASRGVANSPLHF. In DNA form, the CDR3 reads TGTGCCAGTAGGGGAGTTGCTAATTCACCCCTCCACTTT.

In its sample, this clonotype was seen a few times. The chain has TRBV20-1 and TRBJ2-5; 11 bases map to TRBD1. The germline V gene encodes CDR1 DFQATT and CDR2 SNEGSKA (reference sequence). This CDR3 has 16 amino acids. After removal of 6 bases from V and 7 bases from J, the junction contained 16 bases not matched to a gene. The CDR3 spells CSAARAGTGGIGTQYF. The CDR3 nucleotides are TGCAGTGCAGCACGGGCCGGGACAGGGGGTATTGGGACCCAGTACTTC.

V usage is TRBV5-5 and J usage is TRBJ1-4; 7 nucleotides match TRBD1. This CDR3 spans 16 amino acids. V lost 0 bases and J lost 2; bases outside the gene matches: 4. Germline CDR1 SGHKS, CDR2 YYEKEE (reference sequence). CDR3 residues: CASSLAGQETNEKLFF. CDR3 nucleotides: TGTGCCAGCAGCTTGGCCGGACAGGAGACTAATGAAAAACTGTTTTTT. Supplemented by reference TRBV5-5 and TRBJ1-4, the full variable domain reads DAGVTQSPTHLIKTRGQQVTLRCSPISGHKSVSWYQQVLGQGPQFIFQYYEKEERGRGNFPDRFSARQFPNYSSELNVNALLLGDSALYLCASSLAGQETNEKLFFGSGTQLSVL.

Many counts were recorded for this clonotype. At one boundary the junction diverges from the germline segment, which might be a read error. The rearrangement links TRBV29-1 to TRBJ1-1; D may be TRBD1 (6 bases). CDR3 length equals 12 residues. Germline CDR1 is SQVTM and CDR2 is ANQGSEA. DNA for the CDR3: TGCAGCGTCGAAGACAGGTTCGCTGAAGCTTTCTTT. Its protein product is CSVEDRFAEAFF.

This chain links TRBV5-1 with TRBJ1-1, with 7 bases fitting TRBD1. Unmatched junction bases numbered 7, after V lost 0 bases and J lost 2 bases. This CDR3 spans 16 amino acids. CDR1 and CDR2 from the germline V gene are SGHRS and YFSETQ. The CDR3 region has the DNA TGCGCCAGCAGCTTGGGAGGGGGCCCCAGAAACACTGAAGCTTTCTTT. Translating gives CASSLGGGPRNTEAFF.

The CDR3 is CASSQGIHNEQFF. CDR3 coding DNA: TGTGCCAGCAGCCAAGGGATTCACAATGAGCAGTTCTTC. The genes are TRBV14 and TRBJ2-1; D uncertain. The CDR3 loop spans 13 amino acids. From germline, CDR1 is SGHDN and CDR2 FVKESK. Trimming removed 1 base at V and 5 bases at J, with 6 bases between. Combining the CDR3 with reference TRBV14 and TRBJ2-1 gives the whole variable domain EAGVTQFPSHSVIEKGQTVTLRCDPISGHDNLYWYRRVMGKEIKFLLHFVKESKQDESGMPNNRFLAERTGGTYSTLKVQPAELEDSGVYFCASSQGIHNEQFFGPGTRLTVL.

This clonotype showed up just a few times. This chain joins TRBV28 and TRBJ2-4, with unresolved D. This CDR3 contains 13 residues. Looked up from germline, CDR1 is MDHEN and CDR2 is SYDVKM. Trimming pared 5 bases from V and 7 bases from J, leaving 12 bases between. CDR3 bases: TGTGCCAGCAGTATCAGAAGGAGTAACATTCAGTACTTC. Encoded protein: CASSIRRSNIQYF.

The chain has TRBV11-2 and TRBJ2-3, with 14 bases matching TRBD2. Germline values: CDR1 SGHAT, CDR2 FQNNGV. V shed 5 bases and J 1 base; nucleotides not matched to a gene: 8. The CDR3 is made up of 18 amino acids. CDR3 loop: CASSLRTSGGLGTDTQYF. Written as DNA, the CDR3 is TGTGCCAGCAGCCTACGGACTAGCGGGGGGCTGGGCACAGATACGCAGTATTTT.

The rearrangement links TRBV12-3 or TRBV12-4 to TRBJ2-3; TRBD2 matches 16 bases. J lost 4 bases, V lost 4 bases, and 8 bases had no gene match. CDR3 length equals 18 residues. This chain's CDR3 is CASSYLGLAGGTSDTQYF. In nucleotides, the CDR3 is TGTGCCAGCAGTTACTTGGGACTAGCGGGAGGGACGTCAGATACGCAGTATTTT.

J is TRBJ2-7 and V is TRBV12-3 or TRBV12-4; D gene ambiguous. The CDR3 loop spans 14 amino acids. V lost 5 bases, J lost 2 bases, and 13 bases lay in between. CDR3 in amino acids: CASSVQDGPYEQYF. Here the CDR3 DNA reads TGTGCCAGCAGTGTCCAGGACGGCCCCTACGAGCAGTACTTC.

The chain joins TRBV7-9 to TRBJ2-3; D is possibly TRBD1 or TRBD2 (5 bases each). The CDR3 extends over 15 amino acids. Trimming left V 2 bases short and J 13 bases short, with 22 bases between. CDR1 is SEHNR and CDR2 is FQNEAQ in the germline V gene (reference sequence). The CDR3 DNA sequence: TGTGCCAGCAGCTTACGGGACGGATATCGCACCCTGGAGTATTTT. It codes for CASSLRDGYRTLEYF.

The chain carries TRBV5-1 and TRBJ2-5; 7 bases are a match to TRBD1. This CDR3 spans 14 amino acids. Germline values: CDR1 SGHRS, CDR2 YFSETQ. The V gene end was trimmed by 4 bases and the J gene end by 4 bases; junction bases not matched to a gene: 7. CDR3 nucleotides: TGCGCCAGCAGCCCAGGGGGTGTGCGAGAGACCCAGTACTTC. This encodes CASSPGGVRETQYF.

This clonotype was found a few times. The chain carries TRBV20-1 and TRBJ1-5; D gene ambiguous. The CDR3 runs 14 residues. Trimming removed 5 bases from V and 1 base from J, with 12 bases in between. Germline CDR1 and CDR2: DFQATT and SNEGSKA (reference sequence). The CDR3 spells CSAPDKKSNQPQHF. CDR3 sequence (DNA): TGCAGTGCTCCCGACAAGAAGAGCAATCAGCCCCAGCATTTT.

This clonotype was counted ten times or more. V is TRBV6-5 and J is TRBJ2-2; D is unresolved. The CDR3 contains 13 residues. V lost 4 bases and J 6 bases, leaving 9 bases between the germline ends. Germline CDR1 and CDR2: MNHEY and SVGAGI. CDR3 protein: CASSSHTAGELFF. CDR3 DNA: TGTGCCAGCAGTTCCCACACAGCCGGGGAGCTGTTTTTT.

This clonotype has a handful of counts. The chain has TRBV20-1 and TRBJ2-1; 9 nucleotides agree with TRBD2. Germline V gene sequence: CDR1 DFQATT, CDR2 SNEGSKA (reference sequence). There are 12 residues in the CDR3. The CDR3 DNA is TGCGGAAGCGGGAGGTTAAACAATGAGCAGTTCTTC. As protein: CGSGRLNNEQFF.

The sample holds many counts of this clonotype. The chain joins TRBV5-1 to TRBJ2-2; no clear D gene. The germline V and J ends were trimmed by 4 bases and 0 bases, with 13 bases remaining between them. CDR3 length: 16 residues. Germline V gene data show CDR1 as SGHRS and CDR2 as YFSETQ. Written as DNA, the CDR3 is TGCGCCAGCAGCACTAATTCTGGGGCGAACACCGGGGAGCTGTTTTTT. Protein product: CASSTNSGANTGELFF.

The V gene is TRBV5-8, the J gene TRBJ2-2, with D perhaps being TRBD1 or TRBD2 (5 bases each). The CDR3 is 15 residues long. V was cut by 4 bases and J by 4 bases, with 14 bases left in between. CDR1 is SGHTS, CDR2 YDEGEE, per germline. The CDR3, as DNA: TGTGCCAGCAGCACCGGGGCCTTCTTCACCGGGGAGCTGTTTTTT. This gives the protein CASSTGAFFTGELFF.

This chain joins TRBV15 and TRBJ2-7; either TRBD1 or TRBD2 may fit D (6 bases each). The CDR3 runs to 14 residues. V was clipped by 1 base and J by 6 bases, with 13 bases between them. Germline CDR1 LNHNV, CDR2 YYDKDF (reference sequence). The CDR3 nucleotides read TGTGCCACCAGCAGAGGGAGGGGGAAGTTCGAGCAGTACTTC. This encodes CATSRGRGKFEQYF. Full variable domain (rest looked up from reference TRBV15 and TRBJ2-7): DAMVIQNPRYQVTQFGKPVTLSCSQTLNHNVMYWYQQKSSQAPKLLFHYYDKDFNNEADTPDNFQSRRPNTSFCFLDIRSPGLGDTAMYLCATSRGRGKFEQYFGPGTRLTVT.

The rearrangement joins TRBV7-8 to TRBJ2-1, with a tentative D call TRBD1 (6 bases). Germline-derived CDR1 and CDR2 are SGHVS and FQNEAQ. This CDR3 has 17 residues. Trimming stripped 4 bases from V and 1 base from J, with 17 bases between. The CDR3, as DNA: TGTGCCAGCAGCTCGGGGCGAGTAGGACAGTCCTACAATGAGCAGTTCTTC. It specifies CASSSGRVGQSYNEQFF. The full variable domain, in which reference TRBV7-8 and TRBJ2-1 provide the parts outside the CDR3, is GAGVSQSPRYKVAKRGQDVALRCDPISGHVSLFWYQQALGQGPEFLTYFQNEAQLDKSGLPSDRFFAERPEGSVSTLKIQRTQQEDSAVYLCASSSGRVGQSYNEQFFGPGTRLTVL.

This clonotype was seen a few times. The chain links TRBV6-1 to TRBJ2-7; D gene unclear. V lost 8 bases and J 2 bases, leaving 10 bases between the germline ends. The CDR3 consists of 12 residues. CDR1 MNHNS and CDR2 SASEGT come from the germline V gene. Here the CDR3 reads CASLKEPYEQYF. The CDR3 DNA follows: TGTGCCAGCTTGAAGGAACCCTACGAGCAGTACTTC.

The V call is TRBV15, the J call TRBJ2-3, with D perhaps TRBD2 (6 bases). CDR3 length equals 16 residues. Trimming took off 1 base at V and 1 base at J, with 12 bases between the two ends. Looked up from germline, CDR1 is LNHNV and CDR2 is YYDKDF (reference sequence). CDR3 sequence reads: CATSRGQGGGTDTQYF. In nucleotides, the CDR3 is TGTGCCACCAGCAGAGGGCAAGGCGGGGGCACAGATACGCAGTATTTT.

Only a few counts were recorded for this clonotype. The chain is built from TRBV15 and TRBJ2-1; 9 bases are a match to TRBD2. The length of the CDR3 is 17 residues. Per germline, CDR1 LNHNV and CDR2 YYDKDF (reference sequence). The V and J ends lost 0 bases and 7 bases, in that order; junction bases with no gene match: 10. The CDR3 loop is CATSREFRREGRNEQFF. The CDR3 bases are TGTGCCACCAGCAGAGAGTTTAGGCGGGAGGGAAGGAATGAGCAGTTCTTC.

This clonotype occurred many times. This chain joins TRBV6-5 and TRBJ1-1, with 8 bases matching TRBD1. Germline values: CDR1 MNHEY, CDR2 SVGAGI. V was clipped by 4 bases and J by 10 bases; unmatched bases: 5. This CDR3 contains 12 residues. The CDR3 DNA sequence: TGTGCCAGCAGTTGGACAGGGTCGTCAGCTTTCTTT. This gives the protein CASSWTGSSAFF.

The J gene is TRBJ1-5, the V gene TRBV20-1; 7 nucleotides line up with TRBD1. The CDR3 runs to 13 residues. The germline V gene encodes CDR1 DFQATT and CDR2 SNEGSKA (reference sequence). The ends lost 6 bases at V and 2 bases at J; junction bases unmatched: 4. The CDR3 is CSAKTGGNQPQHF. CDR3 in DNA: TGCAGTGCCAAAACAGGGGGCAATCAGCCCCAGCATTTT.

This clonotype has a count of ten or more. The chain links TRBV10-3 to TRBJ2-7, with no clear D. CDR3 length: 14 residues. V lost 2 bases to trimming and J lost 0 bases, with 8 bases between them. Germline-derived CDR1 and CDR2 are ENHRY and SYGVKD. The CDR3 nucleotides read TGTGCCATCAGTGAGGGGGTAAGCTCCTACGAGCAGTACTTC. As protein: CAISEGVSSYEQYF.

At least ten counts were recorded for this clonotype. The genes are TRBV6-2 or TRBV6-3 and TRBJ1-1; D is unclear. Trimming took 2 bases from V and 6 from J, leaving 4 bases between them. The length of the CDR3 is 11 residues. In germline, CDR1 is MNHEY, CDR2 SVGEGT. This CDR3 is CASSYMAEAFF. CDR3 DNA sequence: TGTGCCAGCAGTTACATGGCTGAAGCTTTCTTT.

This clonotype came up many times. V gene TRBV20-1 combines with J gene TRBJ2-3; D perhaps matches TRBD1 (6 bases). The CDR3 consists of 13 residues. The V gene's germline CDR1 is DFQATT and CDR2 SNEGSKA (reference sequence). The germline V and J ends were trimmed by 5 bases and 0 bases, with 9 bases remaining between them. CDR3: CSAGGGSTDTQYF. DNA of the CDR3: TGCAGTGCTGGGGGCGGCAGCACAGATACGCAGTATTTT.

The rearrangement links TRBV15 to TRBJ2-6; tentative D call: TRBD2 (6 bases). The germline gives CDR1 LNHNV, CDR2 YYDKDF (reference sequence). The CDR3 spans 17 residues. The ends were cut back, 4 bases at V and 4 bases at J, with 17 bases in the middle. This chain's CDR3 is CATSNPTEGSGANVLTF. The CDR3 nucleotides are TGTGCCACCAGCAATCCTACGGAGGGGTCCGGGGCCAACGTCCTGACTTTC.

This clonotype was found many times. V and J are TRBV18 and TRBJ2-3; D is undetermined. Deletions cut 2 bases from V and 6 bases from J, with 9 bases between. Germline V gene data show CDR1 as KGHSH and CDR2 as LQKENI. The CDR3 has 13 residues. The CDR3 DNA reads TGTGCCAGCTCACCAAAAATTGTTGATACGCAGTATTTT. Translated, it gives CASSPKIVDTQYF.